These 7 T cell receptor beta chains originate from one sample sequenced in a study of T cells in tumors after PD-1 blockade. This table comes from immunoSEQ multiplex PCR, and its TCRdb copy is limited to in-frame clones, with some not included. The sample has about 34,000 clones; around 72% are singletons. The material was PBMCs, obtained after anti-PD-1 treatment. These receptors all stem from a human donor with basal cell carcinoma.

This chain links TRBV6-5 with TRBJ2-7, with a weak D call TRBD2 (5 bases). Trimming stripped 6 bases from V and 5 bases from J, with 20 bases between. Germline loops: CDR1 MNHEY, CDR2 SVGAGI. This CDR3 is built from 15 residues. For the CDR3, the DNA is TGTGCCAGCAGGATGGAAGGGCTTCCGGAGGACGAGCAGTACTTC. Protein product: CASRMEGLPEDEQYF.

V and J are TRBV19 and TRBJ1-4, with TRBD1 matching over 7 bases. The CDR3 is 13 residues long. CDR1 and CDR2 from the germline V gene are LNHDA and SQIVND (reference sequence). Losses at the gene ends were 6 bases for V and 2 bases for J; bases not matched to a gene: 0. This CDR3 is CASRQGTNEKLFF. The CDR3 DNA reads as TGTGCCAGTAGACAGGGGACTAATGAAAAACTGTTTTTT.

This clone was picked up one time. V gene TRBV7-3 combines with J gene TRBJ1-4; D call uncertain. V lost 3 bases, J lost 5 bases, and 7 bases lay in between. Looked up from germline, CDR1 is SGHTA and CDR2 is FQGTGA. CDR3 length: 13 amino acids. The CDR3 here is CASSFRKNEKLFF. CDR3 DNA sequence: TGTGCCAGCAGCTTCCGAAAAAATGAAAAACTGTTTTTT.

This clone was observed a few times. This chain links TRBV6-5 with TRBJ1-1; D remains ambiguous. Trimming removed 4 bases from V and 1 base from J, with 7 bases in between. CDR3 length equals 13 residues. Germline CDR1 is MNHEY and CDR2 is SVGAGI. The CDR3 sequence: CASSFDSNTEAFF. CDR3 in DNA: TGTGCCAGCAGTTTCGACTCGAACACTGAAGCTTTCTTT.

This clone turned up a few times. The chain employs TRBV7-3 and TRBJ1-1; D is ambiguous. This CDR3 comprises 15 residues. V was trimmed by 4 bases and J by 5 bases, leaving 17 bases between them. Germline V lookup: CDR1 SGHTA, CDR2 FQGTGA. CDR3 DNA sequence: TGTGCCAGCAGCTCATTGAGGGCCGCCGGGACTGAAGCTTTCTTT. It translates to CASSSLRAAGTEAFF. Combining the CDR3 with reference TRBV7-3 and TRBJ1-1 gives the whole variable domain GAGVSQTPSNKVTEKGKYVELRCDPISGHTALYWYRQSLGQGPEFLIYFQGTGAADDSGLPNDRFFAVRPEGSVSTLKIQRTERGDSAVYLCASSSLRAAGTEAFFGQGTRLTVV.

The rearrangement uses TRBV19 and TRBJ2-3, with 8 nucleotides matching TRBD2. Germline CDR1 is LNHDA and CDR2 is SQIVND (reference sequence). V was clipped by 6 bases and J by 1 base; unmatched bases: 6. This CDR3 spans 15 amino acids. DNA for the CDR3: TGTGCCAGTAGACTACGAGCGGGGGGCACAGATACGCAGTATTTT. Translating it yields CASRLRAGGTDTQYF. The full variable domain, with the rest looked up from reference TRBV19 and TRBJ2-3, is DGGITQSPKYLFRKEGQNVTLSCEQNLNHDAMYWYRQDPGQGLRLIYYSQIVNDFQKGDIAEGYSVSREKKESFPLTVTSAQKNPTAFYLCASRLRAGGTDTQYFGPGTRLTVL.

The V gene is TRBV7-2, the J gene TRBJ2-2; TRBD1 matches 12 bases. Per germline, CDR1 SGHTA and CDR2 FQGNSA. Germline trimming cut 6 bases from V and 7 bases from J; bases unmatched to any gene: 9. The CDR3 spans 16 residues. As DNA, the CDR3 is TGTGCCAGCAGACGTAAAGGGACAGGGGGCTTCGGGGAGCTGTTTTTT. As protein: CASRRKGTGGFGELFF.